This T cell receptor beta chain is drawn from a study of PD-1 blockade in mismatch repair-deficient tumors. Background on the study: Patients had 12 mismatch repair-deficient cancer types and were previously treated and progressing.

The protocol was immunoSEQ multiplex PCR, while the TCRdb copy is restricted to in-frame clones and leaves out a portion. The data hold under 40,000 clones, with approximately 83% observed a single time. Deletions cut 4 bases from V and 7 bases from J, with 19 bases between. From germline, CDR1 is SGHTA and CDR2 FQGNSA. This CDR3 has 15 residues. The rearrangement uses TRBV7-2 and TRBJ1-2, with D possibly matching TRBD1 (5 bases). The source material was PBMCs, sampled roughly 40 weeks after starting pembrolizumab. This clonotype was sampled from an adult with mismatch repair-deficient cancer. CDR3 sequence reads: CASSSTKTGGGGYTF. The CDR3 nucleotides are TGTGCCAGCAGCTCCACCAAGACCGGGGGGGGTGGCTACACCTTC.